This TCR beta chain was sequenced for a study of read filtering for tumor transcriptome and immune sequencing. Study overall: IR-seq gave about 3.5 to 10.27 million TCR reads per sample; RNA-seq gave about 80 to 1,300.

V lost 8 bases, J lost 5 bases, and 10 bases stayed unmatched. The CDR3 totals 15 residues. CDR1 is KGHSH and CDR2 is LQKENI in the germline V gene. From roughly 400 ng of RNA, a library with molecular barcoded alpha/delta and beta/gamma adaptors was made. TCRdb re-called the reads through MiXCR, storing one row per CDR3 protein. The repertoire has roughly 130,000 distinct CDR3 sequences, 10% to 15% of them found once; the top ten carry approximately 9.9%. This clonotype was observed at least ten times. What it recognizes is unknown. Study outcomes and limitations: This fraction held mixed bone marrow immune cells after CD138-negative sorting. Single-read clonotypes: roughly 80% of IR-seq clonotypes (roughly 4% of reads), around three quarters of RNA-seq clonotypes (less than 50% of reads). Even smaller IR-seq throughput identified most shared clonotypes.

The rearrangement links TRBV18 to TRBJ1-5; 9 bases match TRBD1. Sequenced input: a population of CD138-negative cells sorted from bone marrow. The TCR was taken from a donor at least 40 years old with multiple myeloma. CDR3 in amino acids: CASAPADRGDQPQHF. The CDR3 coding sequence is TGTGCCAGCGCCCCGGCGGACAGGGGAGATCAGCCCCAGCATTTT. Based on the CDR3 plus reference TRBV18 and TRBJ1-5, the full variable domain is NAGVMQNPRHLVRRRGQEARLRCSPMKGHSHVYWYRQLPEEGLKFMVYLQKENIIDESGMPKERFSAEFPKEGPSILRIQQVVRGDSAAYFCASAPADRGDQPQHFGDGTRLSIL.